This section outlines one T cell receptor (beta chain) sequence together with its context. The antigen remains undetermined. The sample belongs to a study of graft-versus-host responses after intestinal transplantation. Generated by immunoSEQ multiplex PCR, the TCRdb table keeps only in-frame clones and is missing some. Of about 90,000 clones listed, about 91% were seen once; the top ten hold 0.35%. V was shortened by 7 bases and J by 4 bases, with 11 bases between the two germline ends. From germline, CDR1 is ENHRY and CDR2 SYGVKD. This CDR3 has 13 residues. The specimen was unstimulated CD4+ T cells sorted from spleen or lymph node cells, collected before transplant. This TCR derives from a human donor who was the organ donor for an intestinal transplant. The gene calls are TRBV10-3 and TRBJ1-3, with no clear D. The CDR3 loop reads CAINPQEGNTIYF. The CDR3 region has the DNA TGTGCCATCAACCCCCAGGAAGGAAACACCATATATTTT.